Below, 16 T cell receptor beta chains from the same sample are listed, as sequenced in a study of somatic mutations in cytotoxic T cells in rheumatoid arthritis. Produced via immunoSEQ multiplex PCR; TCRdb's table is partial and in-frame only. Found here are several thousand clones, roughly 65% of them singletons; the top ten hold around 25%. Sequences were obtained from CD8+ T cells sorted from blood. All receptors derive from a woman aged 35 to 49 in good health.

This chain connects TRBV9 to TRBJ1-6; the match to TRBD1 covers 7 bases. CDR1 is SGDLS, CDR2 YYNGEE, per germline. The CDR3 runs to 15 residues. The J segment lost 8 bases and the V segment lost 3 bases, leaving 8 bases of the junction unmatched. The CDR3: CASSAPGGWDSPLHF. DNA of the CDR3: TGTGCCAGCAGCGCCCCAGGGGGTTGGGATTCACCCCTCCACTTT. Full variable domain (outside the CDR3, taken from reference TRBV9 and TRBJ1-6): DSGVTQTPKHLITATGQRVTLRCSPRSGDLSVYWYQQSLDQGLQFLIQYYNGEERAKGNILERFSAQQFPDLHSELNLSSLELGDSALYFCASSAPGGWDSPLHFGNGTRLTVT.

The CDR3 spells CASSLARGLLGKDTQYF. The CDR3 DNA sequence: TGTGCCAGCAGCTTAGCGCGGGGCCTCCTAGGTAAAGATACGCAGTATTTT. This sequence joins TRBV7-8 and TRBJ2-3; D perhaps matches TRBD2 (6 bases). CDR1 is SGHVS, CDR2 FQNEAQ, per germline. The CDR3 has 17 amino acids. The V gene lost 0 bases and the J gene lost 5 bases, with 18 bases spanning the gap.

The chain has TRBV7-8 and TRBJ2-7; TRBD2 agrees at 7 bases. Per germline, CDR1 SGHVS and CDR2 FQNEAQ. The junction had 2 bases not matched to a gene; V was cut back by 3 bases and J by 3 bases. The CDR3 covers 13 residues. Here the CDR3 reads CASSLGGGYEQYF. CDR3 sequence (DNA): TGTGCCAGCAGCTTGGGGGGGGGCTACGAGCAGTACTTC.

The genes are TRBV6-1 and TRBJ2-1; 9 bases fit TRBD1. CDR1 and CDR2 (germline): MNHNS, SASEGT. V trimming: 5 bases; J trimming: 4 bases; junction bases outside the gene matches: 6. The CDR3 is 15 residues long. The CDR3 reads CASSSGTGTYNEQFF. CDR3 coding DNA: TGTGCCAGCAGTTCCGGGACAGGGACTTACAATGAGCAGTTCTTC.

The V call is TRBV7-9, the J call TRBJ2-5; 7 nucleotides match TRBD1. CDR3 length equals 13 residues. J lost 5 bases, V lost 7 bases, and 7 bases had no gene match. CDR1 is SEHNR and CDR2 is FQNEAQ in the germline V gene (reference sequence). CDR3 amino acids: CASNRGGEETQYF. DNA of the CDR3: TGTGCCAGCAACAGAGGGGGCGAGGAGACCCAGTACTTC.

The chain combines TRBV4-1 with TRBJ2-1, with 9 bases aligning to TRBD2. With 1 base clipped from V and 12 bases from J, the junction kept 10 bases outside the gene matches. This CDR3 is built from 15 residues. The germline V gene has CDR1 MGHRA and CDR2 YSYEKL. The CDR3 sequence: CASSQVTSGEHAQFF. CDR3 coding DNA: TGCGCCAGCAGCCAAGTGACTAGCGGAGAACACGCGCAGTTCTTC.

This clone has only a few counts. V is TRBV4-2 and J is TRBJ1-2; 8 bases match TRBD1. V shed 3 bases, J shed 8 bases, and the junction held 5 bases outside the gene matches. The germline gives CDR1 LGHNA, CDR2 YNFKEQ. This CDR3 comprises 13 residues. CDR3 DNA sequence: TGTGCCAGCAGCCAGGGAGGGACAGGAGGCTACACCTTC. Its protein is CASSQGGTGGYTF.

CDR3 DNA sequence: TGCGCCAGCAGCTTCTGGGACACGAACACCGGGGAGCTGTTTTTT. Its protein is CASSFWDTNTGELFF. V usage is TRBV5-1 and J usage is TRBJ2-2; maybe TRBD1 (6 bases). Germline V gives CDR1 SGHRS, CDR2 YFSETQ. V was pared by 2 bases and J by 0 bases, with 8 bases between. This CDR3 is built from 15 residues.

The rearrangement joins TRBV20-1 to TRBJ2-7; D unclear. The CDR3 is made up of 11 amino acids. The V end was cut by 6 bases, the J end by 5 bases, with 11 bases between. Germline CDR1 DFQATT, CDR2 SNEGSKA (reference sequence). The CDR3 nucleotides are TGCAGTGCAAGGGAATTCAACGAGCAGTACTTC. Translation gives CSAREFNEQYF.

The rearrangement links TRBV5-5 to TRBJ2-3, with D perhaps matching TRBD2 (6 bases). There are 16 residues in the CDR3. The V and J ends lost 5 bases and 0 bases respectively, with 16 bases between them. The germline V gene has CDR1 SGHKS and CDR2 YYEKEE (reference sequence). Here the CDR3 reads CASSFPEGVSTDTQYF. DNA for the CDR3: TGTGCCAGCAGTTTCCCGGAGGGCGTCAGCACAGATACGCAGTATTTT.

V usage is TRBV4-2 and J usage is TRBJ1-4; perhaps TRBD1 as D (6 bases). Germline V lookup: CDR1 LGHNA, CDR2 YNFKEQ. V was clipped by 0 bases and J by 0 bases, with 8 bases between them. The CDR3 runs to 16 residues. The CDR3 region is CASSQEWTATNEKLFF. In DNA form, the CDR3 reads TGTGCCAGCAGCCAAGAATGGACAGCAACTAATGAAAAACTGTTTTTT.

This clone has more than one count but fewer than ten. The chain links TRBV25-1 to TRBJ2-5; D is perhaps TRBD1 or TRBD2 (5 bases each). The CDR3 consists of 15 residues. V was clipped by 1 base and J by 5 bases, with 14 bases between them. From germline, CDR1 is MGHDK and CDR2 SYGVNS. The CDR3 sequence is CASSELVGTLETQYF. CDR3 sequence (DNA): TGTGCCAGCAGTGAATTGGTGGGGACGTTGGAGACCCAGTACTTC.

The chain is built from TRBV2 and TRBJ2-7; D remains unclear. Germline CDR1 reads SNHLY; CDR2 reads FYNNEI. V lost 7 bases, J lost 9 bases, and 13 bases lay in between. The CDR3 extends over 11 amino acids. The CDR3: CASNQIRTQYF. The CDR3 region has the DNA TGTGCCAGCAACCAGATTCGGACGCAGTACTTC.

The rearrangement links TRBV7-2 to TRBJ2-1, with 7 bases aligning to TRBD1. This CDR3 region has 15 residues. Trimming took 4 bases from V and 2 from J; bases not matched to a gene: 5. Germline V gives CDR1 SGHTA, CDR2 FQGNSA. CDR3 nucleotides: TGTGCCAGCAGCTCCCTGACAGGGCCCTACAATGAGCAGTTCTTC. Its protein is CASSSLTGPYNEQFF.

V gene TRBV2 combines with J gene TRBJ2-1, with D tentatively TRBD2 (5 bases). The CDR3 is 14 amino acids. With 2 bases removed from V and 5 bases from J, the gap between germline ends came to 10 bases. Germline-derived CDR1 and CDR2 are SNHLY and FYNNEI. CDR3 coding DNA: TGTGCCAGCAGTGAAACGGGAATACACAATGAGCAGTTCTTC. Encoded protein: CASSETGIHNEQFF.

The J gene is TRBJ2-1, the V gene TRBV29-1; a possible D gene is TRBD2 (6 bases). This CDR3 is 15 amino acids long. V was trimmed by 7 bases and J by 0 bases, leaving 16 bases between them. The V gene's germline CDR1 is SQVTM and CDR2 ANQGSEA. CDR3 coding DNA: TGCAGCGCGGAGGGGATCGGGGCCTCCTACAATGAGCAGTTCTTC. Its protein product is CSAEGIGASYNEQFF.